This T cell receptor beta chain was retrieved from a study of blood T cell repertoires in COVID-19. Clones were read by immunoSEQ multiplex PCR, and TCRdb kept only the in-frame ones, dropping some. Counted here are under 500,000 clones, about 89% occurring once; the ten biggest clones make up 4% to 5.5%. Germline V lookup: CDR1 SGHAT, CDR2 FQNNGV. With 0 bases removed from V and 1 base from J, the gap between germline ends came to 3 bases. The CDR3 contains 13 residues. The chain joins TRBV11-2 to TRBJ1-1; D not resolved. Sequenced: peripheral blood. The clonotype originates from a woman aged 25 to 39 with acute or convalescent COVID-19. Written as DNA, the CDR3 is TGTGCCAGCAGCTTAGACAGGAACACTGAAGCTTTCTTT. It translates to CASSLDRNTEAFF.